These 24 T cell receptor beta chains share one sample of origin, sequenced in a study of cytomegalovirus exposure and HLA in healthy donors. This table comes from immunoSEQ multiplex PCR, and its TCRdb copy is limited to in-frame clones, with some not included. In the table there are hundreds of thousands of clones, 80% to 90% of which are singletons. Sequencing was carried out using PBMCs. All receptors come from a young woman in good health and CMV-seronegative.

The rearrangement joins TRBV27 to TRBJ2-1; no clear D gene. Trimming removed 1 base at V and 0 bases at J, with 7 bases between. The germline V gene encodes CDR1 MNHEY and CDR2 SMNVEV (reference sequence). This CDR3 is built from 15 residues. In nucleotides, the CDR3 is TGTGCCAGCAGTTTATGGGCCGACTCCTACAATGAGCAGTTCTTC. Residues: CASSLWADSYNEQFF.

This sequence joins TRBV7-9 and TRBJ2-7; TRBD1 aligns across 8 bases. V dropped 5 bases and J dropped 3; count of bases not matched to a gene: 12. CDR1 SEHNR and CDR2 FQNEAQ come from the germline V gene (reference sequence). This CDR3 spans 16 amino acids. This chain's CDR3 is CASSEHWTGPHYEQYF. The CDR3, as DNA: TGTGCCAGCAGCGAACATTGGACAGGGCCCCACTACGAGCAGTACTTC.

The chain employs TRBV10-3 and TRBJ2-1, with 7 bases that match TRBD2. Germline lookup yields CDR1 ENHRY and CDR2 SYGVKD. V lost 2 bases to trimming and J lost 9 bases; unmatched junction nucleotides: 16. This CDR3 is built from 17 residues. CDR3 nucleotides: TGTGCCATCAGTGAGGGTAGTTTTAGGCGGGAGTTGAGTGAGCAGTTCTTC. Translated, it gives CAISEGSFRRELSEQFF.

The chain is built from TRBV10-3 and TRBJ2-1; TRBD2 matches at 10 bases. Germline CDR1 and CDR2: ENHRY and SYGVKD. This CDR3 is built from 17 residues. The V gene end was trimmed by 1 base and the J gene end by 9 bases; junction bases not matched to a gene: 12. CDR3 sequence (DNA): TGTGCCATCAGTGAGTGGGGGCTAGCGGGAGCCCCGAGTGAGCAGTTCTTC. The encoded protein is CAISEWGLAGAPSEQFF.

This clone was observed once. Here the CDR3 reads CASSLSTGPEETQYF. The CDR3, as DNA: TGCGCCAGCAGCCTTTCGACAGGGCCGGAAGAGACCCAGTACTTC. V is TRBV5-1 and J is TRBJ2-5; 7 nucleotides agree with TRBD1. The junction had 9 bases not matched to a gene; V was cut back by 4 bases and J by 3 bases. The CDR3 loop spans 15 amino acids. Germline CDR1 and CDR2: SGHRS and YFSETQ.

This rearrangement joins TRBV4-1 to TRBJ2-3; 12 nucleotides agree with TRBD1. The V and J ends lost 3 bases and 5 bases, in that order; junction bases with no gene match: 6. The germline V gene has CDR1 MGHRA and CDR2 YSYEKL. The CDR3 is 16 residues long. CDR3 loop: CASSQRDRGPRDTQYF. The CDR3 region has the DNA TGCGCCAGCAGCCAGAGGGACAGGGGGCCTAGAGATACGCAGTATTTT.

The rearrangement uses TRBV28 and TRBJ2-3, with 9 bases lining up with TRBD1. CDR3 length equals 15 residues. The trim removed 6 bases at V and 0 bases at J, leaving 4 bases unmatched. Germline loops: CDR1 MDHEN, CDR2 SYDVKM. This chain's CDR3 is CASSTGTGSTDTQYF. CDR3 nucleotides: TGTGCCAGCAGCACCGGGACAGGGAGCACAGATACGCAGTATTTT.

This chain's CDR3 is CASSYSQGYEQYF. CDR3 bases: TGTGCCAGCAGTTACTCCCAGGGCTACGAGCAGTACTTC. The chain is built from TRBV6-5 and TRBJ2-7; perhaps TRBD1 as D (5 bases). Germline-derived CDR1 and CDR2 are MNHEY and SVGAGI. CDR3 size: 13 residues. V was shortened by 0 bases and J by 3 bases, with 6 bases between the two germline ends.

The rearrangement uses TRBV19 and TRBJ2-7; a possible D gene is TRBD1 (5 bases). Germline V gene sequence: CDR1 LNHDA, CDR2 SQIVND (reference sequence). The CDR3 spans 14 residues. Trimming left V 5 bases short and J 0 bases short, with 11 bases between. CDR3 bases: TGTGCCAGTAGTGCAGGGCGGAGCTCCTACGAGCAGTACTTC. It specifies CASSAGRSSYEQYF.

The CDR3 protein is CAWSVGWVRTEAFF. The CDR3 nucleotides read TGTGCCTGGAGTGTCGGTTGGGTGAGGACTGAAGCTTTCTTT. The rearrangement joins TRBV30 to TRBJ1-1; D unresolved. CDR1 and CDR2 (germline): GTSNPN, SVGIG (reference sequence). The CDR3 sequence is 14 residues long. Trimming took off 0 bases at V and 5 bases at J, with 13 bases between the two ends.

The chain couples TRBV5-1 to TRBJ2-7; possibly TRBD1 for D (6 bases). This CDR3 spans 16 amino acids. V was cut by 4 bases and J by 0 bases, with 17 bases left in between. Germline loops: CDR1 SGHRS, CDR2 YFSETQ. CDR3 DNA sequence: TGCGCCAGCAGCCAGGGCGCGGCAGGGGTCTCCTACGAGCAGTACTTC. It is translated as CASSQGAAGVSYEQYF.

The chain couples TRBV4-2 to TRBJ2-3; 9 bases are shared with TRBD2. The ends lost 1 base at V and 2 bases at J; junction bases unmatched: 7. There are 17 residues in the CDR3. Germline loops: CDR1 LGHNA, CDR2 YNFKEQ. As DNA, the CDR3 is TGTGCCAGCAGCCAAGGGCTAGCGGGGCCCTACACAGATACGCAGTATTTT. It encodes CASSQGLAGPYTDTQYF.

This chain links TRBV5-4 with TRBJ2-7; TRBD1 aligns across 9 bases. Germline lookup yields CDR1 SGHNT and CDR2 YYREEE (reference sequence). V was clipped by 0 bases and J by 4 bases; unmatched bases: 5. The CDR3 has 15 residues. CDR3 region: CASSLGGTGPYEQYF. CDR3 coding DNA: TGTGCCAGCAGCTTGGGCGGGACAGGGCCTTACGAGCAGTACTTC.

CDR3 bases: TGTGCCAGCAGTTCCACGATAGCGGGAGGTTTTACAGATACGCAGTATTTT. This sequence encodes CASSSTIAGGFTDTQYF. V usage is TRBV28 and J usage is TRBJ2-3, with 10 bases matching TRBD2. The J segment lost 3 bases and the V segment lost 4 bases, leaving 10 bases of the junction unmatched. The CDR3 spans 17 residues. Germline V gene lookup returns CDR1 MDHEN and CDR2 SYDVKM.

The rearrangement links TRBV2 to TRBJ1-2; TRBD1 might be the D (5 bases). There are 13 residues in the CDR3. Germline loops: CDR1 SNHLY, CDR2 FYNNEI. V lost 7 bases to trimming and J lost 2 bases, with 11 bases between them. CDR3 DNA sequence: TGTGCCAGCATTAGGGGCCGGAACTATGGCTACACCTTC. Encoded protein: CASIRGRNYGYTF.

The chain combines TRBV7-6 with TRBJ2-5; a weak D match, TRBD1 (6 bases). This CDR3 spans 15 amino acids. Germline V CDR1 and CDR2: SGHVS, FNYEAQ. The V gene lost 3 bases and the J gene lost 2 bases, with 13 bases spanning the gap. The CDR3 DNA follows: TGTGCCAGCAGCTTGGGGGCCGTTCCGCAAGAGACCCAGTACTTC. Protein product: CASSLGAVPQETQYF.

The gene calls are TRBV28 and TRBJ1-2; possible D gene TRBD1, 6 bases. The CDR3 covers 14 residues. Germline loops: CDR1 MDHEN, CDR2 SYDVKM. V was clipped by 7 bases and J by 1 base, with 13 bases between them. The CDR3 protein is CASTIQGNNYGYTF. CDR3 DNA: TGTGCCAGCACAATCCAGGGGAATAACTATGGCTACACCTTC.

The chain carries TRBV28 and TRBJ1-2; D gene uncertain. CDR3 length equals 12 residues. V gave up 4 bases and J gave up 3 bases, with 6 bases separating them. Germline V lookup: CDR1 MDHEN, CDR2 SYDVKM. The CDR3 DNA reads TGTGCCAGCAGTTCGCCGGACTATGGCTACACCTTC. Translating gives CASSSPDYGYTF.

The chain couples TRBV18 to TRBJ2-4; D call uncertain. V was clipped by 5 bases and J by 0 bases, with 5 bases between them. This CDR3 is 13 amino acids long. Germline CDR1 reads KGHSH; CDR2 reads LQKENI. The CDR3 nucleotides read TGTGCCAGCTCAGGGCTAGCCAAAAACATTCAGTACTTC. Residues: CASSGLAKNIQYF.

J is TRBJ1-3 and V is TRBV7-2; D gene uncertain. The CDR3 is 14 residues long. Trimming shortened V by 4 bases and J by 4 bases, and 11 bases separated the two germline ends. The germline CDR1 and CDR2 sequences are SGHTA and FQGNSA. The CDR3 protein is CASSSQVLGNTIYF. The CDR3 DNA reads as TGTGCCAGCAGCTCCCAGGTACTGGGAAACACCATATATTTT. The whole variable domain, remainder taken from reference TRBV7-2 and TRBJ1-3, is GAGVSQSPSNKVTEKGKDVELRCDPISGHTALYWYRQSLGQGLEFLIYFQGNSAPDKSGLPSDRFSAERTGGSVSTLTIQRTQQEDSAVYLCASSSQVLGNTIYFGEGSWLTVV.

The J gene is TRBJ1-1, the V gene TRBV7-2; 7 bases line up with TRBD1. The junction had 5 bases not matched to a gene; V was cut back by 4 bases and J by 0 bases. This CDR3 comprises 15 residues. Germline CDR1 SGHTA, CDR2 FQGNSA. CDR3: CASSWGQLLNTEAFF. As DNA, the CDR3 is TGTGCCAGCAGCTGGGGACAGCTATTGAACACTGAAGCTTTCTTT.

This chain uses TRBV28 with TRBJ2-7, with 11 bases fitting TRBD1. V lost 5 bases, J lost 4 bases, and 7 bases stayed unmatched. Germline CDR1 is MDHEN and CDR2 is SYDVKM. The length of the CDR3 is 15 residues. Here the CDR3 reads CASSPPGTGGYEQYF. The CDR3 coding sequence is TGTGCCAGCAGTCCCCCCGGGACAGGGGGTTACGAGCAGTACTTC.

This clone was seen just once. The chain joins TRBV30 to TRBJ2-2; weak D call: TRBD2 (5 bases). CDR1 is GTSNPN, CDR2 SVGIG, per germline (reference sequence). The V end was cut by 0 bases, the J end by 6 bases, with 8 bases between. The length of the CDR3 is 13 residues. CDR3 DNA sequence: TGTGCCTGGAGTGTTGGGAGCCCCGGGGAGCTGTTTTTT. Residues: CAWSVGSPGELFF.

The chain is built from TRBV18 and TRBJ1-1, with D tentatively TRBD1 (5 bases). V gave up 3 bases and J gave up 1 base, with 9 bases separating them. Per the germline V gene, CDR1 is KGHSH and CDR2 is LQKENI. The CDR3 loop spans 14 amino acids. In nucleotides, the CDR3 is TGTGCCAGCTCACCCTACAGGACGAACACTGAAGCTTTCTTT. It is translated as CASSPYRTNTEAFF.